One sample yielded the 13 T cell receptor beta chains listed below, sequenced in a study of blood T cell repertoires in COVID-19. Repertoires were generated with immunoSEQ multiplex PCR, while TCRdb's copy carries only in-frame clones and drops some. Of 340,000 or so clones listed, around 86% are singletons. Sequenced: peripheral blood. Receptor source: a man in his forties or fifties with active or convalescent COVID-19.

With respect to this clone: Other nucleotide sequences in the sample specify the same CDR3. This chain connects TRBV7-2 to TRBJ1-3; 7 bases match TRBD1. The CDR3 is made up of 16 amino acids. The trim removed 1 base at V and 0 bases at J, leaving 3 bases unmatched. CDR1 and CDR2 (germline): SGHTA, FQGNSA. The CDR3, as DNA: TGTGCCAGCAGCTTAGAGCGGACAGGCTCTGGAAACACCATATATTTT. It translates to CASSLERTGSGNTIYF.

The chain is built from TRBV4-1 and TRBJ1-2; D call uncertain. V was pared by 4 bases and J by 5 bases, with 11 bases between. Germline V gene sequence: CDR1 MGHRA, CDR2 YSYEKL. This CDR3 is 13 amino acids long. In DNA form, the CDR3 reads TGCGCCAGCAGCCCCGAATCCGCGTATGGCTACACCTTC. It yields the protein CASSPESAYGYTF.

This clone was observed a few times. J is TRBJ1-2 and V is TRBV5-4; maybe TRBD1 (6 bases). V lost 4 bases and J lost 3, with 13 bases in between. CDR3 length: 14 amino acids. Germline V gives CDR1 SGHNT, CDR2 YYREEE (reference sequence). The CDR3 DNA reads as TGTGCCAGCAGCAATGCAGGGGTTGACTATGGCTACACCTTC. It codes for CASSNAGVDYGYTF.

The V gene is TRBV3-1 (or the pseudogene TRBV3-2), the J gene TRBJ1-5; TRBD1 agrees at 9 bases. Looked up from germline, CDR1 is LGHDT and CDR2 is YNNKEL (reference sequence). The CDR3 is made up of 14 amino acids. V dropped 3 bases and J dropped 5; count of bases not matched to a gene: 2. Written as DNA, the CDR3 is TGTGCCAGCAGCCAGGGACAGGGATATCAGCCCCAGCATTTT. It codes for CASSQGQGYQPQHF.

The rearrangement joins TRBV7-8 to TRBJ2-5; D unresolved. This CDR3 is 14 amino acids long. CDR1 SGHVS and CDR2 FQNEAQ come from the germline V gene. V was pared by 5 bases and J by 3 bases, with 13 bases between. The CDR3, as DNA: TGTGCCAGCAGCCTCCTAGAGACGGAAGAGACCCAGTACTTC. Its protein is CASSLLETEETQYF.

The J gene is TRBJ1-1, the V gene TRBV18, with TRBD1 matching 7 bases. Trimming at V came to 0 bases and at J to 4 bases, leaving 2 bases not matched to a gene. The CDR3 sequence is 14 residues long. Germline lookup yields CDR1 KGHSH and CDR2 LQKENI. This CDR3 reads CASSPPGQITEAFF. The CDR3 DNA reads TGTGCCAGCTCACCACCGGGACAGATCACTGAAGCTTTCTTT. The full variable domain, its missing parts supplied by reference TRBV18 and TRBJ1-1, is NAGVMQNPRHLVRRRGQEARLRCSPMKGHSHVYWYRQLPEEGLKFMVYLQKENIIDESGMPKERFSAEFPKEGPSILRIQQVVRGDSAAYFCASSPPGQITEAFFGQGTRLTVV.

V gene TRBV2 combines with J gene TRBJ2-3, with TRBD2 matching over 7 bases. Unmatched junction bases numbered 4, after V lost 4 bases and J lost 3 bases. Germline V gives CDR1 SNHLY, CDR2 FYNNEI. There are 14 residues in the CDR3. CDR3 DNA sequence: TGTGCCAGCAGTGTAGGACTAGGAACAGATACGCAGTATTTT. Protein product: CASSVGLGTDTQYF.

J is TRBJ2-6 and V is TRBV7-9, with 10 bases matching TRBD1. Looked up from germline, CDR1 is SEHNR and CDR2 is FQNEAQ (reference sequence). The CDR3 covers 18 residues. The V gene end was trimmed by 5 bases and the J gene end by 0 bases; junction bases not matched to a gene: 7. CDR3 in amino acids: CASSGRTGGSSGANVLTF. The CDR3 DNA reads TGTGCCAGCAGCGGTCGGACAGGGGGAAGCTCTGGGGCCAACGTCCTGACTTTC.

The rearrangement uses TRBV5-1 and TRBJ1-1, with 10 bases lining up with TRBD1. Germline loops: CDR1 SGHRS, CDR2 YFSETQ. V shed 4 bases, J shed 4 bases, and the junction held 4 bases outside the gene matches. This CDR3 contains 14 residues. The CDR3: CASSPGQGSTEAFF. The CDR3 DNA follows: TGCGCCAGCAGCCCGGGACAGGGGAGCACTGAAGCTTTCTTT.

J is TRBJ2-2 and V is TRBV18; no definite D call. V lost 2 bases and J 3 bases, leaving 4 bases between the germline ends. The CDR3 length is 13 residues. From germline, CDR1 is KGHSH and CDR2 LQKENI. CDR3 residues: CASSPADTGELFF. The CDR3 DNA follows: TGTGCCAGCTCACCAGCGGACACCGGGGAGCTGTTTTTT.

The V gene is TRBV5-4, the J gene TRBJ1-2; D perhaps matches TRBD1 (6 bases). This CDR3 spans 17 amino acids. Trimming pared 2 bases from V and 5 bases from J, leaving 22 bases between. Germline loops: CDR1 SGHNT, CDR2 YYREEE (reference sequence). The CDR3 DNA reads as TGTGCCAGCAGCTTCCCTACTCGATCAGGGGCAGAATATGGCTACACCTTC. It codes for CASSFPTRSGAEYGYTF.

The rearrangement joins TRBV7-8 to TRBJ2-5; TRBD1 is a possible D gene (6 bases). CDR1 is SGHVS, CDR2 FQNEAQ, per germline. This CDR3 has 15 residues. Trimming pared 2 bases from V and 5 bases from J, leaving 15 bases between. Here the CDR3 DNA reads TGTGCCAGCAGCTTAACCAGGGGTATCGGGGAGACCCAGTACTTC. It codes for CASSLTRGIGETQYF.

J is TRBJ1-2 and V is TRBV4-1, with 7 bases identical to TRBD1. The germline V gene encodes CDR1 MGHRA and CDR2 YSYEKL. The CDR3 has 14 residues. The V gene end was trimmed by 2 bases and the J gene end by 4 bases; junction bases not matched to a gene: 4. CDR3 in DNA: TGCGCCAGCAGCCAACCCGGACAGGTCTATGGCTACACCTTC. Protein: CASSQPGQVYGYTF.